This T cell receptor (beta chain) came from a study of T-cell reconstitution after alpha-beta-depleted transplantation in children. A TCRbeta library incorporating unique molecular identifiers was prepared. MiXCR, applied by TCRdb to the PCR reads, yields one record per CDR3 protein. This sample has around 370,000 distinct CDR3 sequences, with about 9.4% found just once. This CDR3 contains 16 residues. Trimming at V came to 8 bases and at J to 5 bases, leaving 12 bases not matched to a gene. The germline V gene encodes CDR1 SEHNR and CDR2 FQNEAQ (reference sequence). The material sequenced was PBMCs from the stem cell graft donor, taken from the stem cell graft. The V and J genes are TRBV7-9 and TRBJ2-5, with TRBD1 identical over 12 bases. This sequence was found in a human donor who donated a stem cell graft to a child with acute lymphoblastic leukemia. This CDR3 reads CASAAAPGQGAETQYF. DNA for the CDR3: TGTGCCAGCGCTGCCGCGCCGGGACAGGGGGCGGAGACCCAGTACTTC.